This T cell receptor (beta chain) was identified in a study of T cell responses to AZD1222 COVID-19 vaccine. Here immunoSEQ multiplex PCR was the method, and the copy in TCRdb shows in-frame clones only, minus some. The sample holds some 130,000 clones; roughly 92% are singletons and the top ten take 5.4%. CDR1 and CDR2 (germline): MGHRA, YSYEKL. V lost 1 base to trimming and J lost 3 bases, with 10 bases between them. This CDR3 has 15 amino acids. This clonotype was sampled from an adult in good health. This specimen was peripheral blood, taken on day 0 of AZD1222 vaccination. The genes are TRBV4-1 and TRBJ2-1; D gene ambiguous. CDR3 region: CASSQGASSYNEQFF. CDR3 in DNA: TGCGCCAGCAGCCAAGGGGCAAGTAGCTACAATGAGCAGTTCTTC.